This T cell receptor beta chain was captured by sequencing in a study of cytomegalovirus exposure and HLA in healthy donors. Findings of the study overall: Some V segments, including TRBV6-2 and TRBV6-3, were excluded as indistinguishable. Later analysis suggested links between common viral pathogens and several top significant clusters. Fewer N-insertions (relative to the 666-donor mean) were reportedly seen in an Asian-associated ancestry cluster in a later analysis.

CDR1 SNHLY and CDR2 FYNNEI come from the germline V gene. The V gene lost 6 bases and the J gene lost 0 bases, with 8 bases spanning the gap. CDR3 length: 13 residues. As concerns this clone: Its antigen remains unknown.

Primers included in the PCR were 60 Vbeta and 13 Jbeta primers. This table comes from immunoSEQ multiplex PCR, and its TCRdb copy is limited to in-frame clones, with some not included. The table includes about 270,000 clones, roughly two thirds detected once. The sequenced sample consisted of PBMCs. The receptor's source is a female donor in good health and CMV-seronegative. V and J are TRBV2 and TRBJ1-2, with D hard to call. DNA for the CDR3: TGTGCCAGCAGGACTTTAGCTAACTATGGCTACACCTTC. Its translation: CASRTLANYGYTF.